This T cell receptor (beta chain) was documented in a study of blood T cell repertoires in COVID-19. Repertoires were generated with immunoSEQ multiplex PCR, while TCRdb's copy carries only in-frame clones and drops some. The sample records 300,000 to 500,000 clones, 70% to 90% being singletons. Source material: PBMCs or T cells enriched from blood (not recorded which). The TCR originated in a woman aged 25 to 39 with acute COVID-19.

The CDR3 DNA reads TGTGCCAGCAGCAGGGTAGCGGGGCCCCGCTCCTACGAGCAGTACTTC. Translation gives CASSRVAGPRSYEQYF. V usage is TRBV5-6 and J usage is TRBJ2-7, with TRBD2 matching over 8 bases. Germline V gene lookup returns CDR1 SGHDT and CDR2 YYEEEE. J was trimmed by 0 bases and V by 4 bases; bases with no gene match: 9. The CDR3 sequence is 16 residues long.